The present TCR beta chain was sequenced within a study of cytomegalovirus exposure and HLA in healthy donors. V dropped 3 bases and J dropped 4; count of bases not matched to a gene: 3. Germline V CDR1 and CDR2: MRHNA, SNTAGT. The CDR3 sequence is 15 residues long. This clone turned up a few times. Its antigen is unidentified. Both 60 Vbeta primers and 13 Jbeta primers went into the PCR. Methods used by the authors: An analysis performed later counted roughly 80 million unique TCR beta chains (approximately 12 million of them shared). Profiled with immunoSEQ multiplex PCR; TCRdb holds only in-frame clones, not every one. That table is the source of V, J and clone size, and D and trimming were worked out from the DNA. The table lists about 160,000 clones, approximately 78% of them singletons. Study-wide results and caveats: In an earlier analysis, in some 500 donors, most V segments appeared productive either ~90% or ~30% of the time. Under in vitro conditions, three CMV-associated chains were confirmed as specific for CMV antigens.

What was sequenced was PBMCs. The rearrangement uses TRBV6-4 and TRBJ2-3, with 11 bases fitting TRBD1. The sequence came from a girl aged 2-10 years in good health and CMV-seropositive. CDR3 region: CASSEGQGGSDTQYF. CDR3 in DNA: TGTGCCAGCAGTGAGGGACAGGGGGGGTCAGATACGCAGTATTTT.